Below, 5 T cell receptor beta chains from the same sample are listed, as sequenced in a study of T cells in Graves' hyperthyroidism and ophthalmopathy. Authors of the study amplified TCR beta CDR3 regions from RNA transcripts. First-round RT-PCR targeting the TCR CDR3 was performed with the HTBI primer set. One entry per CDR3 protein results from TCRdb running MiXCR on the multiplex PCR reads. The table includes over 700,000 distinct CDR3 sequences, about 38% detected once. Sequences were obtained from blood. These receptors originate from a man aged 18 to 30 with Graves' hyperthyroidism.

This clonotype was picked up a small number of times. The chain joins TRBV7-2 to TRBJ1-1; possible D gene TRBD1, 5 bases. The CDR3 totals 12 residues. Trimming shortened V by 7 bases and J by 4 bases, and 10 bases separated the two germline ends. Germline CDR1 SGHTA, CDR2 FQGNSA. The CDR3 loop is CASKWGGTEAFF. CDR3 bases: TGTGCCAGCAAATGGGGGGGCACTGAAGCTTTCTTT.

This clonotype has ten or more counts. The V and J genes are TRBV20-1 and TRBJ1-6; perhaps TRBD1 as D (6 bases). V shed 6 bases and J shed 10 bases, with 13 bases lying between them. This CDR3 region has 12 residues. Germline CDR1 and CDR2: DFQATT and SNEGSKA (reference sequence). The CDR3 reads CSAGDRQSPLHF. As DNA, the CDR3 is TGCAGTGCCGGAGACAGGCAATCACCCCTCCACTTT.

This clonotype was counted a single time. One end of the junction does not line up with germline, which may come from a read error. This rearrangement joins TRBV15 to TRBJ2-6; possible D gene TRBD1, 8 bases. In germline, CDR1 is LNHNV, CDR2 YYDKDF (reference sequence). This CDR3 is 19 amino acids long. The DNA of the CDR3 is TGTGCCACCACGGGGAGGGGCAGGGGGCCCCTGTCTGGGGCCAACGTCCTGGCTTTC. Its protein product is CATTGRGRGPLSGANVLAF.

Of note for this clonotype: Given a much more abundant clone one base away, this may be a read error. V usage is TRBV20-1 and J usage is TRBJ1-1; no definite D call. The CDR3 has 12 amino acids. V lost 1 base to trimming and J lost 6 bases, with 9 bases between them. Germline-derived CDR1 and CDR2 are DFQATT and SNEGSKA (reference sequence). CDR3 loop: CSARVIGAEAFF. For the CDR3, the DNA is TGCAGTGCTAGAGTAATCGGGGCTGAAGCTTTCTTT.

In its sample, this clonotype was seen many times. The V gene is TRBV10-3, the J gene TRBJ2-7, with no clear D. The CDR3 covers 15 residues. V lost 3 bases to trimming and J lost 3 bases, with 15 bases between them. CDR1 and CDR2 from the germline V gene are ENHRY and SYGVKD. The chain's CDR3 is CAISDLTPSNYEQYF. DNA for the CDR3: TGTGCCATCAGTGACCTGACTCCATCGAACTACGAGCAGTACTTC.